This entry lists 25 T cell receptor beta chains sequenced from one sample in a study of CD8+CD57+ T cells in acquired aplastic anemia. Patients who underwent sequencing had shown CD8+CD57+ cell expansion by flow cytometry. TCR beta VDJ combinations and CDR3 sequences were profiled from genomic DNA. TCRdb re-analysed the reads in MiXCR, keeping a single row per CDR3 protein. The table has around 430,000 distinct CDR3 sequences, more than 25% seen once; the top ten hold 0.82%. Sequenced sample: sorted CD4+, CD8+, or CD8+CD57+ T cells (not recorded which) from PBMCs. The receptors stem from a human donor with aplastic anemia.

The sample holds a few counts of this clonotype. This rearrangement joins TRBV5-4 to TRBJ2-5; D is unresolved. CDR3 length: 14 amino acids. The germline V gene has CDR1 SGHNT and CDR2 YYREEE (reference sequence). The ends were cut back, 2 bases at V and 2 bases at J, with 10 bases in the middle. CDR3 nucleotides: TGTGCCAGCAGCTTTGAGAGCGTGCAAGAGACCCAGTACTTC. Translated: CASSFESVQETQYF.

This clonotype occurred a few times. V gene TRBV9 combines with J gene TRBJ2-1; D is unclear. V lost 1 base and J 0 bases, leaving 8 bases between the germline ends. The V gene's germline CDR1 is SGDLS and CDR2 YYNGEE. The CDR3 is 15 amino acids. As DNA, the CDR3 is TGTGCCAGCAGCGTACGCGAGAGCTCCTACAATGAGCAGTTCTTC. Protein: CASSVRESSYNEQFF.

The rearrangement joins TRBV15 to TRBJ1-2; D not certain. Germline V gene sequence: CDR1 LNHNV, CDR2 YYDKDF (reference sequence). V was clipped by 0 bases and J by 8 bases, with 7 bases between them. This CDR3 comprises 12 residues. CDR3 in DNA: TGTGCCACCAGCAGAGATCGGGCGGGCTACACCTTC. It encodes CATSRDRAGYTF.

The chain employs TRBV10-3 and TRBJ1-1, with D possibly matching TRBD1 (6 bases). The V end lost 2 bases, the J end lost 5 bases, and 15 bases lay between the germline ends. The CDR3 is made up of 15 amino acids. Looked up from germline, CDR1 is ENHRY and CDR2 is SYGVKD. CDR3 protein: CAISELAAGDTEAFF. The CDR3 DNA sequence: TGTGCCATCAGTGAGCTTGCGGCAGGGGATACTGAAGCTTTCTTT.

This clonotype came up many times. The chain couples TRBV14 to TRBJ1-1; D is ambiguous. Germline loops: CDR1 SGHDN, CDR2 FVKESK. This CDR3 is built from 12 residues. V was pared by 3 bases and J by 1 base, with 3 bases between. The CDR3 reads CASSHKNTEAFF. For the CDR3, the DNA is TGTGCCAGCAGCCATAAGAACACTGAAGCTTTCTTT.

This chain uses TRBV20-1 with TRBJ2-7; 9 bases agree with TRBD2. The CDR3 runs 20 residues. CDR1 is DFQATT and CDR2 is SNEGSKA in the germline V gene (reference sequence). The junction had 23 bases not matched to a gene; V was cut back by 5 bases and J by 0 bases. Written as DNA, the CDR3 is TGCAGTGCTGCCGACCCCCGTCCTAGCGGGATTCAATATAGCTCCTACGAGCAGTACTTC. Its protein is CSAADPRPSGIQYSSYEQYF.

The table lists this clonotype with a few counts. At one boundary the junction diverges from the germline segment, which might be a read error. This rearrangement joins TRBV25-1 to TRBJ2-2; D gene ambiguous. This CDR3 has 15 residues. CDR1 MGHDK and CDR2 SYGVNS come from the germline V gene. The CDR3 loop is CASSQEPRMHGELFF. The CDR3, as DNA: TGCGCCAGCAGCCAAGAACCCCGCATGCACGGGGAGCTGTTTTTT.

V gene TRBV6-1 combines with J gene TRBJ1-6, with 10 positions matching TRBD1. This CDR3 contains 16 residues. CDR1 is MNHNS and CDR2 is SASEGT in the germline V gene. Germline trimming cut 4 bases from V and 7 bases from J; bases unmatched to any gene: 7. The CDR3 DNA follows: TGTGCCAGCAGTGTAGACGACAGGGGGCGGAATTCACCCCTCCACTTT. Its translation is CASSVDDRGRNSPLHF.

A word on this clonotype: The junction departs from the called germline gene at one end, perhaps through a read error. The chain employs TRBV9 and TRBJ1-4; D not resolved. The germline V gene has CDR1 SGDLS and CDR2 YYNGEE. This CDR3 has 13 amino acids. CDR3 nucleotides: TGTGCCAGCAGCGTAGGTGGGAATGGAAAACTGTTTTTT. It specifies CASSVGGNGKLFF.

The gene calls are TRBV9 and TRBJ2-4; 10 positions match TRBD1. The V gene's germline CDR1 is SGDLS and CDR2 YYNGEE. V shed 0 bases, J shed 4 bases, and the junction held 7 bases outside the gene matches. This CDR3 spans 17 amino acids. The CDR3 region has the DNA TGTGCCAGCAGCGTAGCATTAGAGGGACAGGGGAAAAACATTCAGTACTTC. The encoded protein is CASSVALEGQGKNIQYF.

This clonotype has at least ten counts. V usage is TRBV11-1 and J usage is TRBJ1-5; D might be TRBD1 (5 bases). The CDR3 is 17 amino acids. The V gene's germline CDR1 is SGHAT and CDR2 FQDESV (reference sequence). Trimming shortened V by 5 bases and J by 5 bases, and 22 bases separated the two germline ends. The CDR3 DNA reads TGTGCCAGCAGCCGAACACCGACTGGGACCTCCGATCAGCCCCAGCATTTT. It encodes CASSRTPTGTSDQPQHF.

In this sample, this clonotype turned up many times. This rearrangement joins TRBV10-3 to TRBJ2-4, with a possible D match to TRBD2 (6 bases). V lost 6 bases and J 3 bases, leaving 18 bases between the germline ends. Germline loops: CDR1 ENHRY, CDR2 SYGVKD. The CDR3 is 16 residues long. Written as DNA, the CDR3 is TGTGCCATCAGGGGCATAGCGGTGGATGGCAAAAACATTCAGTACTTC. Translation gives CAIRGIAVDGKNIQYF.

The V gene is TRBV19, the J gene TRBJ2-6, with 7 bases matching TRBD1. Losses at the gene ends were 11 bases for V and 8 bases for J; bases not matched to a gene: 18. The CDR3 contains 16 residues. CDR1 LNHDA and CDR2 SQIVND come from the germline V gene (reference sequence). CDR3 nucleotides: TGTGCCTGGAGTGTACTACAGGGGACCTTTTCCAACGTCCTGACTTTC. It translates to CAWSVLQGTFSNVLTF. Combining the CDR3 with reference TRBV19 and TRBJ2-6 gives the whole variable domain DGGITQSPKYLFRKEGQNVTLSCEQNLNHDAMYWYRQDPGQGLRLIYYSQIVNDFQKGDIAEGYSVSREKKESFPLTVTSAQKNPTAFYLCAWSVLQGTFSNVLTFGAGSRLTVL.

The gene calls are TRBV10-3 and TRBJ2-5; 15 nucleotides agree with TRBD2. Germline-derived CDR1 and CDR2 are ENHRY and SYGVKD. J was trimmed by 4 bases and V by 4 bases; bases with no gene match: 1. This CDR3 has 15 amino acids. CDR3 in amino acids: CAISGGLAGGETQYF. CDR3 sequence (DNA): TGTGCCATCAGTGGGGGACTAGCGGGGGGAGAGACCCAGTACTTC.

Comment on this clonotype: A much larger clone differs by one base, so this may be a read error. V and J are TRBV29-1 and TRBJ2-3, with D possibly matching TRBD1 (6 bases). The CDR3 has 14 residues. Germline CDR1 and CDR2: SQVTM and ANQGSEA. The CDR3 reads CSVEDGRGTDAQYF. Written as DNA, the CDR3 is TGCAGCGTTGAGGACGGCAGGGGCACAGATGCGCAGTATTTT.

The V call is TRBV3-1, the J call TRBJ1-2; 9 nucleotides match TRBD1. CDR3 length: 17 residues. Unmatched junction bases numbered 12, after V lost 3 bases and J lost 4 bases. In germline, CDR1 is LGHDT, CDR2 YNNKEL (reference sequence). The CDR3 bases are TGTGCCAGCAGCCAGGCAGGGACAGGGTGGGATGGCTATGGCTACACCTTC. Its translation: CASSQAGTGWDGYGYTF.

This clonotype was recorded a few times. The chain links TRBV3-1 to TRBJ2-5; D is unclear. Trimming shortened V by 0 bases and J by 8 bases, and 10 bases separated the two germline ends. The CDR3 is 13 residues long. Germline assignment: CDR1 LGHDT and CDR2 YNNKEL (reference sequence). The CDR3 DNA follows: TGTGCCAGCAGCCAAGAGGTTCGCGGTACCCAGTACTTC. Protein: CASSQEVRGTQYF.

This clonotype was observed a handful of times. With a much larger clone just one base away, this may be a read error. The J gene is TRBJ2-1, the V gene TRBV2, with a possible D match to TRBD1 (5 bases). The V end lost 11 bases, the J end lost 7 bases, and 15 bases lay between the germline ends. Germline V gene data show CDR1 as SNHLY and CDR2 as FYNNEI. The CDR3 extends over 12 amino acids. CDR3 in DNA: TGTGCCGGCGATCGCAGGGAAAATGAGCAGTTCTTC. This encodes CAGDRRENEQFF.

This clonotype appeared a single time. Here the CDR3 reads CSAKGGISAGELFF. CDR3 sequence (DNA): TGCAGTGCCAAAGGCGGGATTAGTGCCGGGGAGCTGTTTTTT. The gene calls are TRBV20-1 and TRBJ2-2; possible D gene TRBD2, 6 bases. The CDR3 extends over 14 amino acids. The V end was cut by 6 bases, the J end by 6 bases, with 17 bases between. CDR1 and CDR2 from the germline V gene are DFQATT and SNEGSKA (reference sequence).

This clonotype occurred many times. The chain combines TRBV7-9 with TRBJ1-3; no reliable D call. Germline CDR1 reads SEHNR; CDR2 reads FQNEAQ (reference sequence). V lost 5 bases to trimming and J lost 1 base, with 6 bases between them. The CDR3 length is 13 residues. The CDR3 sequence: CASSRTSGNTIYF. CDR3 nucleotides: TGTGCCAGCAGCCGGACGTCTGGAAACACCATATATTTT.

The chain uses TRBV30 and TRBJ2-7; 14 bases agree with TRBD2. The ends lost 2 bases at V and 6 bases at J; junction bases unmatched: 6. This CDR3 region has 15 residues. Germline-derived CDR1 and CDR2 are GTSNPN and SVGIG (reference sequence). In DNA form, the CDR3 reads TGTGCCTGGAGTATGGGACTAGCGGGAGTTTCCGAGCAGTACTTC. Protein: CAWSMGLAGVSEQYF.

This clonotype was counted between two and nine times. The chain uses TRBV19 and TRBJ2-7; 11 bases map to TRBD2. The length of the CDR3 is 14 residues. V trimming: 4 bases; J trimming: 9 bases; junction bases outside the gene matches: 8. Germline CDR1 reads LNHDA; CDR2 reads SQIVND (reference sequence). DNA for the CDR3: TGTGCCAGTAGTACCGGGACTAGCGGTCTAGGGCAGTACTTC. Translation gives CASSTGTSGLGQYF.

At least ten counts were recorded for this clonotype. V usage is TRBV29-1 and J usage is TRBJ2-5, with D perhaps TRBD2 (5 bases). Trimming cost V 3 bases and J 4 bases, with 12 bases left between them. This CDR3 comprises 13 residues. Germline V gene data show CDR1 as SQVTM and CDR2 as ANQGSEA. This CDR3 reads CSVDRTGVETQYF. CDR3 nucleotides: TGCAGCGTTGATAGGACTGGGGTAGAGACCCAGTACTTC.

This clonotype was seen many times. The V gene is TRBV2, the J gene TRBJ1-1, with D possibly being TRBD1 (5 bases). The germline V gene has CDR1 SNHLY and CDR2 FYNNEI. The V end was cut by 6 bases, the J end by 0 bases, with 8 bases between. This CDR3 region has 13 residues. As DNA, the CDR3 is TGTGCCAGCAGGGTGGACATGAACACTGAAGCTTTCTTT. Protein: CASRVDMNTEAFF.

This clonotype was found a few times. This rearrangement joins TRBV19 to TRBJ2-5; 8 bases align to TRBD2. CDR3 length: 15 residues. Trimming cost V 5 bases and J 5 bases; bases outside gene matches: 10. Germline V gives CDR1 LNHDA, CDR2 SQIVND (reference sequence). CDR3 coding DNA: TGTGCCAGTAGTTTGTACGGGGGGGCCAGGGAGACCCAGTACTTC. This sequence encodes CASSLYGGARETQYF.